This TCR beta chain is drawn from a study of CD8+CD57+ T cells in acquired aplastic anemia. Study at large: Isolated CD4+ and CD8+ cells, once sorted, yielded DNA averaging roughly 3.4 ug.

The template used for profiling TCR beta VDJ and CDR3 was genomic DNA. From the reads, TCRdb called clonotypes with MiXCR, one entry per CDR3 protein. The sample carries hundreds of thousands of distinct CDR3 sequences, 65% to 75% recorded once. The study, taken as a whole, reports: Between patients and controls, 25 to 30 CD8+ CDR3 sequences were found in common. Researchers reported that CD8+ Simpson's diversity was not significantly different in patients versus controls.

On this clonotype: Its antigen is unidentified.

The sequence was obtained from a human donor in good health, serving as a control. Specimen: sorted CD4+, CD8+, or CD8+CD57+ T cells (not recorded which) from PBMCs.

CDR3 sequence reads: CASGLTSGAYNEQFF. The CDR3 region has the DNA TGTGCCTCAGGACTCACTAGCGGAGCCTACAATGAGCAGTTCTTC. V and J are TRBV19 and TRBJ2-1; 8 positions match TRBD2. V trimming: 11 bases; J trimming: 2 bases; junction bases outside the gene matches: 11. CDR3 length: 15 residues. Germline-derived CDR1 and CDR2 are LNHDA and SQIVND (reference sequence).